This T cell receptor (beta chain) is from a study of response to subunit inactivated influenza vaccine. With regard to this clonotype: Its antigen is unidentified.

TCRdb re-analysed the RT-PCR reads in MiXCR, keeping a single row per CDR3 protein. Found here are about 540,000 distinct CDR3 sequences, roughly 25% of them singletons; the top ten hold 2.5% to 3.5%. Trimming left V 0 bases short and J 7 bases short, with 10 bases between. CDR1 and CDR2 (germline): SGHTA, FQGNSA. The CDR3 covers 13 residues. Study-level results: Authors suggested each seasonal flu vaccination may recruit only limited numbers of new T cells.

In addition, the sample was reused for a study of T cells expressing NK-cell markers. From that paper: TCR beta cDNA was generated via 5'RACE template switching incorporating UMIs. Repertoires of TCR beta were obtained from T cells sorted as CD3+CD56+NKG2C+, CD3+CD56+NKG2C- and CD3+CD56-NKG2C+. The dominant NKG2C+ clonotypes represented about 1.0-7.0% of CD8+ T cells in several donors.

The J gene is TRBJ2-7, the V gene TRBV7-2, with D maybe TRBD1 (5 bases). The origin of this receptor is a man aged 45-65 years who received an inactivated influenza vaccine. The sequences come from CD4+ T cells sorted from PBMCs, collected about 12 days after vaccination. For the CDR3, the DNA is TGTGCCAGCAGCTTAGCGATTAGGGGAGAGCAGTACTTC. It yields the protein CASSLAIRGEQYF.